This record covers a single T cell receptor beta chain. The data were obtained in a study of blood T cell repertoires in COVID-19. Study-wide background: T cells, B-cell-depleted T cells, or PBMCs provided the cDNA or gDNA that served as material.

Germline CDR1 SEHNR, CDR2 FQNEAQ (reference sequence). The V segment lost 5 bases and the J segment 8 bases; nucleotides outside the gene matches: 20. This CDR3 spans 19 amino acids. Original methodology: Scientists estimated how many nucleated cells there were by amplifying reference gene primers. The method was immunoSEQ multiplex PCR; TCRdb's version includes in-frame clones alone and lacks a portion of them. V and J calls and clone size are those listed in that table; D and trimming were worked out from the DNA. The sample has 200,000 to 300,000 clones; approximately 90% are singletons. Recruitment covered about two dozen US areas and drew participants whose ages spanned roughly 18 to 89 years. Recovery among Cohort 3 donors was established by two negative PCRs, clearance, or symptom resolution.

The V gene is TRBV7-9, the J gene TRBJ1-4; 10 bases fit TRBD1. The sample consisted of PBMCs or T cells enriched from blood (not recorded which). This receptor was obtained from a middle-aged man who had recovered from COVID-19. CDR3 protein: CASSAEGIPGQGRGEKLFF. In DNA, the CDR3 is TGTGCCAGCAGCGCAGAGGGAATACCGGGACAGGGGCGAGGGGAAAAACTGTTTTTT. Full variable domain (outside the CDR3, taken from reference TRBV7-9 and TRBJ1-4): DTGVSQNPRHKITKRGQNVTFRCDPISEHNRLYWYRQTLGQGPEFLTYFQNEAQLEKSRLLSDRFSAERPKGSFSTLEIQRTEQGDSAMYLCASSAEGIPGQGRGEKLFFGSGTQLSVL.